This T cell receptor beta chain was recovered during a study of Ad26.COV2.S vaccination and SARS-CoV-2 variants. The treatment was: about 20 received Ad26.COV2.S at low or high dose, single or two shots; about 5 received placebo; per-sample allocation not given. The samples date from day 63 after the first vaccine or placebo injection. Turning to this clone: What it binds is unknown.

Per the germline V gene, CDR1 is ENHRY and CDR2 is SYGVKD. V was pared by 1 base and J by 2 bases, with 8 bases of the junction left unmatched. There are 16 residues in the CDR3. General study points: Vaccinees displayed broader spike-specific TCR repertoires than placebo recipients. TCR breadth and depth analyses may have underestimated total T cell responses.

The protocol was immunoSEQ multiplex PCR, while the TCRdb copy is restricted to in-frame clones and leaves out a portion. The sample carries fewer than 400,000 clones, 70% to 90% recorded once. V gene TRBV10-3 combines with J gene TRBJ2-7; 7 bases are a match to TRBD1. This clonotype was sampled from a person aged 18-65 years who received the Ad26.COV2.S COVID-19 vaccine or a placebo. The source material was peripheral blood, sampled in a trial of Ad26.COV2.S vaccine versus placebo. The CDR3 is CAISEYETGTAYEQYF. The CDR3 bases are TGTGCCATCAGTGAGTACGAGACAGGGACAGCCTACGAGCAGTACTTC.